This T cell receptor beta chain appears in the sequencing data of a study of cytomegalovirus exposure and HLA in healthy donors. Notes on the study in general: One cluster of highly shared sequence variants probably arose as a sequencing artifact. Presence/absence analyses took donor sequencing depth as roughly uniform. In a later analysis, across HLA loci, associated TCR counts were highest for DRB1, lowest for HLA-C.

Primers: 60 Vbeta forward and 13 Jbeta reverse. The repertoire was sequenced with immunoSEQ multiplex PCR; TCRdb's copy has only in-frame clones and lacks some. The data contain 150,000 or so clones, around four fifths of them seen just once; the ten biggest clones take up 9% to 10%. V was clipped by 3 bases and J by 0 bases, with 7 bases between them. This CDR3 spans 14 amino acids. Germline lookup yields CDR1 MRHNA and CDR2 SNTAGT. This clone was found a few times. Its cognate antigen is unknown. The rearrangement links TRBV6-4 to TRBJ2-3; D is perhaps TRBD2 (5 bases). Material for sequencing was PBMCs. This TCR came from a man in his late teens or twenties in good health and CMV-seropositive. The CDR3 bases are TGTGCCAGCAGTGAATCGGGGAGCACAGATACGCAGTATTTT. Residues: CASSESGSTDTQYF.